The clone carrying this T cell receptor beta chain was seen more than once but under ten times. No antigen is known for it. Here immunoSEQ multiplex PCR was the method, and the copy in TCRdb shows in-frame clones only, minus some. Among over 45,000 clones listed, approximately 83% were seen once. The data were taken from a study of identifying expanded T cells in peripheral blood. Study results and limitations: Differentially abundant clones: about 1.2 between replicates, 15 to 17 at about 13 days, 18 to 20 at four. Variance in clone template counts between approximately 2-week samples significantly increased with total template count across all healthy donors.

During the collection period, no donor immune events like infections were recorded. The sequence derives from a person aged 18 to 70 in good health. The sequenced sample was blood.

This chain's CDR3 is CASSFGALEDTQYF. The CDR3 nucleotides are TGCGCCAGCAGCTTCGGGGCTCTGGAAGATACGCAGTATTTT. This chain uses TRBV5-1 with TRBJ2-3; either TRBD1 or TRBD2 may supply D (5 bases each). The germline V gene encodes CDR1 SGHRS and CDR2 YFSETQ. This CDR3 is 14 amino acids long. V was pared by 2 bases and J by 5 bases, with 12 bases between.